This passage covers 17 T cell receptor beta chains from one sample sequenced in a study of cytomegalovirus exposure and HLA in healthy donors. The PCR made use of 60 Vbeta and 13 Jbeta primers. Method: immunoSEQ multiplex PCR; TCRdb's copy keeps in-frame clones and lacks some. The table includes roughly 130,000 clones, 80% detected once. Sequenced: PBMCs. The receptors were gathered from a man younger than 40 in good health and CMV-seronegative.

The chain links TRBV6-5 to TRBJ1-2; TRBD1 agrees at 9 bases. Germline CDR1 MNHEY, CDR2 SVGAGI. CDR3 size: 15 residues. The V and J ends lost 6 bases and 4 bases, in that order; junction bases with no gene match: 9. CDR3 sequence reads: CASSLGGQGSYGYTF. The DNA for the CDR3 is TGTGCCAGCAGCTTGGGAGGACAGGGGAGCTATGGCTACACCTTC.

This clone was counted a few times. This rearrangement joins TRBV19 to TRBJ2-7; 12 bases agree with TRBD2. The CDR3 totals 15 residues. Germline CDR1 LNHDA, CDR2 SQIVND (reference sequence). V gave up 6 bases and J gave up 4 bases; unmatched junction bases: 7. CDR3 DNA: TGTGCCAGTAGCCCTTGGACTAGCGGGACTTACGAGCAGTACTTC. Translation: CASSPWTSGTYEQYF.

A note on this clone: Other DNA sequences in the same sample also yield this CDR3. The chain employs TRBV5-6 and TRBJ1-1; D gene unclear. The CDR3 is 12 residues long. Germline CDR1 and CDR2: SGHDT and YYEEEE. Trimming removed 4 bases at V and 8 bases at J, with 12 bases between. The CDR3: CASSPGSGEAFF. The CDR3 DNA follows: TGTGCCAGCAGCCCGGGGTCGGGGGAAGCTTTCTTT.

On this clone: A junction end diverges from the germline sequence, so it may reflect a read error. The rearrangement links TRBV2 to TRBJ1-2; D remains unclear. Per germline, CDR1 SNHLY and CDR2 FYNNEI. The CDR3 extends over 12 amino acids. CDR3 nucleotide sequence: TGTGCCAGCAGGTGGGAGAACTTCTTCTTCTTCTTC. Protein sequence: CASRWENFFFFF.

This rearrangement joins TRBV19 to TRBJ2-1, with TRBD2 matching over 9 bases. Germline V gene lookup returns CDR1 LNHDA and CDR2 SQIVND (reference sequence). Unmatched junction bases numbered 13, after V lost 5 bases and J lost 5 bases. There are 17 residues in the CDR3. CDR3 nucleotides: TGTGCCAGTAGTCAGATCCTGAGCGGGGGGACTCACAATGAGCAGTTCTTC. Translating gives CASSQILSGGTHNEQFF. Combining the CDR3 with reference TRBV19 and TRBJ2-1 gives the whole variable domain DGGITQSPKYLFRKEGQNVTLSCEQNLNHDAMYWYRQDPGQGLRLIYYSQIVNDFQKGDIAEGYSVSREKKESFPLTVTSAQKNPTAFYLCASSQILSGGTHNEQFFGPGTRLTVL.

This chain uses TRBV6-1 with TRBJ1-1, with 7 bases matching TRBD1. The CDR3 has 13 residues. With V trimmed by 6 bases and J by 7 bases, 8 bases remained unmatched. Germline V gives CDR1 MNHNS, CDR2 SASEGT. CDR3 amino acids: CASRITGDIEAFF. As DNA, the CDR3 is TGTGCCAGCAGGATAACAGGGGACATTGAAGCTTTCTTT.

The chain has TRBV12-1 and TRBJ1-1. TRBV12-1 is recorded as a pseudogene. This CDR3 is 16 amino acids long. The CDR3 here is CASSFHREKENTEAFF. CDR3 nucleotide sequence: TGTGCCAGCAGTTTCCACCGGGAAAAGGAGAACACTGAAGCTTTCTTT.

The rearrangement uses TRBV7-9 and TRBJ2-7; unclear D gene. The germline V and J ends were trimmed by 7 bases and 3 bases, with 10 bases remaining between them. CDR3 length: 12 residues. Germline V gene sequence: CDR1 SEHNR, CDR2 FQNEAQ (reference sequence). The CDR3: CASTRSGYEQYF. CDR3 DNA sequence: TGTGCCAGCACCCGTTCGGGCTACGAGCAGTACTTC.

V usage is TRBV7-6 and J usage is TRBJ2-1; 15 positions match TRBD2. Germline V lookup: CDR1 SGHVS, CDR2 FNYEAQ. With 1 base clipped from V and 7 bases from J, the junction kept 5 bases outside the gene matches. CDR3 length equals 17 residues. CDR3 sequence: CASSLEGLAGGGNEQFF. The CDR3 DNA sequence: TGTGCCAGCAGCTTAGAGGGACTAGCGGGAGGAGGGAATGAGCAGTTCTTC.

The V gene is TRBV7-3, the J gene TRBJ2-2; D unresolved. V lost 2 bases and J 0 bases, leaving 7 bases between the germline ends. CDR3 length: 15 amino acids. The germline V gene has CDR1 SGHTA and CDR2 FQGTGA. The CDR3 here is CASSLLGPNTGELFF. The DNA for the CDR3 is TGTGCCAGCAGCTTACTTGGCCCGAACACCGGGGAGCTGTTTTTT. Filled out from reference TRBV7-3 and TRBJ2-2, the complete variable domain reads GAGVSQTPSNKVTEKGKYVELRCDPISGHTALYWYRQSLGQGPEFLIYFQGTGAADDSGLPNDRFFAVRPEGSVSTLKIQRTERGDSAVYLCASSLLGPNTGELFFGEGSRLTVL.

This chain joins TRBV30 and TRBJ2-5; possibly TRBD1 for D (5 bases). The better agreement between TRBJ2-7 and the DNA end casts doubt on the J call. The CDR3 has 13 amino acids. Germline CDR1 reads GTSNPN; CDR2 reads SVGIG (reference sequence). The CDR3 DNA reads as TGTGCCTGGAGTGTTAGGGGCAAGGGCGAGCAGTACTTC. Translating gives CAWSVRGKGEQYF.

V usage is TRBV5-6 and J usage is TRBJ2-1; possibly TRBD1 for D (6 bases). This CDR3 region has 16 residues. Trimming left V 4 bases short and J 4 bases short, with 18 bases between. Germline-derived CDR1 and CDR2 are SGHDT and YYEEEE. CDR3 in amino acids: CASSPRDTVIYNEQFF. The DNA of the CDR3 is TGTGCCAGCAGCCCCCGGGACACCGTCATTTACAATGAGCAGTTCTTC.

V is TRBV5-1 and J is TRBJ1-2; the D is unclear. The CDR3 is 15 residues long. Trimming took off 0 bases at V and 2 bases at J, with 11 bases between the two ends. Germline CDR1 and CDR2: SGHRS and YFSETQ. CDR3 sequence: CASSLDPKANYGYTF. The CDR3 DNA sequence: TGCGCCAGCAGCTTGGATCCGAAAGCGAACTATGGCTACACCTTC.

J is TRBJ2-7 and V is TRBV27, with D maybe TRBD1 (6 bases). The ends were cut back, 1 base at V and 3 bases at J, with 10 bases in the middle. Germline lookup yields CDR1 MNHEY and CDR2 SMNVEV (reference sequence). The CDR3 length is 14 residues. The CDR3 is CASSLWQGNYEQYF. DNA of the CDR3: TGTGCCAGCAGTTTATGGCAGGGGAACTACGAGCAGTACTTC.

The chain carries TRBV6-1 and TRBJ1-3; perhaps TRBD1 as D (5 bases). V was shortened by 0 bases and J by 5 bases, with 17 bases between the two germline ends. Germline-derived CDR1 and CDR2 are MNHNS and SASEGT. The CDR3 covers 17 residues. This CDR3 is CASSEAVTRVPRNTIYF. For the CDR3, the DNA is TGTGCCAGCAGTGAAGCGGTAACCAGGGTACCTAGAAACACCATATATTTT.

The table lists this clone with a few counts. In DNA form, the CDR3 reads TGTGCCAGCAGCCTCCTTAGCGGGGGGGCGGTTGATGAGCAGTTCTTC. Translated, it gives CASSLLSGGAVDEQFF. V and J are TRBV5-4 and TRBJ2-1; 11 nucleotides match TRBD2. Trimming took 4 bases from V and 8 from J; bases not matched to a gene: 11. Germline loops: CDR1 SGHNT, CDR2 YYREEE (reference sequence). The CDR3 totals 16 residues.

J is TRBJ2-5 and V is TRBV30; 7 nucleotides align to TRBD1. Per germline, CDR1 GTSNPN and CDR2 SVGIG (reference sequence). J was trimmed by 4 bases and V by 0 bases; bases with no gene match: 5. The CDR3 spans 14 residues. The CDR3 here is CAWSVQGFGETQYF. In nucleotides, the CDR3 is TGTGCCTGGAGTGTACAGGGGTTTGGAGAGACCCAGTACTTC.